The clone carrying this TCR beta chain has just a few counts. These data originate in a study of patients and donors after allogeneic stem cell transplantation. TCRdb analysed the RT-PCR reads with MiXCR anew, one entry per CDR3 protein. The sample carries hundreds of thousands of distinct CDR3 sequences, 16% recorded once. The CDR3 loop spans 15 amino acids. The V end lost 7 bases, the J end lost 2 bases, and 17 bases lay between the germline ends. Sequencing was done on a sample of blood, either unsorted or a sorted T cell fraction (not recorded which). The source of this sequence is a human donor who was either an allogeneic HSCT recipient or a stem cell or donor lymphocyte infusion donor (not recorded which). It is not recorded whose cells these are; they may come from a transplant donor. V gene TRBV12-3 or TRBV12-4 combines with J gene TRBJ1-1, with D possibly TRBD1 on 6 matching bases. In nucleotides, the CDR3 is TGTGCCAGCACCACTCGGGCAGGGGTAAACACTGAAGCTTTCTTT. Its translation: CASTTRAGVNTEAFF.